This T cell receptor beta chain comes out of a study of T cells after yellow fever vaccination. This clonotype was seen many times. What it binds is not known. Universal primer sites and UMIs were introduced during 5'RACE template-switching synthesis of TCR cDNA. TCRdb analysed the 5' RACE reads with MiXCR anew, one entry per CDR3 protein. The data hold roughly 400,000 distinct CDR3 sequences, with around 20% observed a single time. V dropped 4 bases and J dropped 4 bases, with 14 bases sitting between them. The CDR3 extends over 14 amino acids. In germline, CDR1 is SGHRS, CDR2 YFSETQ. Study-wide results and caveats: Most primary-vaccination clones reappeared after the booster (about 97% CD4, 88% CD8). Contamination of FACS-sorted repertoires by abundant clonotypes from the bulk population could occur.

V is TRBV5-1 and J is TRBJ1-1; tentatively, D is TRBD1 (5 bases). This TCR was recovered from a man younger than 35 who received the YFV17D yellow fever vaccine. The specimen was PBMCs, collected before the yellow fever booster vaccination. The DNA for the CDR3 is TGCGCCAGCAGCCAAGGTACAGGCGGCACTGAAGCTTTCTTT. Translation gives CASSQGTGGTEAFF.